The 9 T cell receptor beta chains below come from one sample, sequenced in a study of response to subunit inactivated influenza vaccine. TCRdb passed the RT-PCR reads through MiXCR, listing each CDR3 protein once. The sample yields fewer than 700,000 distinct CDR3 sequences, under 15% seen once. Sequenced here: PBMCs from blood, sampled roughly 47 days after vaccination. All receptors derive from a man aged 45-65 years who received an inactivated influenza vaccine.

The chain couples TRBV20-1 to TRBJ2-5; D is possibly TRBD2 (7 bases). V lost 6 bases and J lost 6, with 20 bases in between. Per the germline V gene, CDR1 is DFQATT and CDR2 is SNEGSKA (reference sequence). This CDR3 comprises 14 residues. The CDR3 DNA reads TGCAGTGCGGAACCCGGGGGGCTCCTAAAGACCCAGTACTTC. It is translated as CSAEPGGLLKTQYF.

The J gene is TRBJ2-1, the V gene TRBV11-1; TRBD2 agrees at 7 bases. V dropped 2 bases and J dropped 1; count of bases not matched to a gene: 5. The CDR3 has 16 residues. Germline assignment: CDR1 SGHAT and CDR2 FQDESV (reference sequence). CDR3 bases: TGTGCCAGCAGCTTATATCGGGAGGTTTCCTACAATGAGCAGTTCTTC. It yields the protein CASSLYREVSYNEQFF.

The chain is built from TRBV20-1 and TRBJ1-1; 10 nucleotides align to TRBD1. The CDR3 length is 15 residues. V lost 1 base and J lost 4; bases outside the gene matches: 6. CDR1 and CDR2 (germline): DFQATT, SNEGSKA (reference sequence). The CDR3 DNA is TGCAGTGCTAGAGGACAGGGGGCGGGGAGCACTGAAGCTTTCTTT. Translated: CSARGQGAGSTEAFF.

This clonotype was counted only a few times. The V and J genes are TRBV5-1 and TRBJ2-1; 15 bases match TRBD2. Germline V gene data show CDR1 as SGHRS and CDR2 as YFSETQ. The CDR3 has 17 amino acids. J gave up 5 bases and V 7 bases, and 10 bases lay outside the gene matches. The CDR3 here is CASAQMGLAGGNNEQFF. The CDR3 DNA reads TGCGCCAGCGCCCAGATGGGACTAGCGGGGGGTAACAATGAGCAGTTCTTC.

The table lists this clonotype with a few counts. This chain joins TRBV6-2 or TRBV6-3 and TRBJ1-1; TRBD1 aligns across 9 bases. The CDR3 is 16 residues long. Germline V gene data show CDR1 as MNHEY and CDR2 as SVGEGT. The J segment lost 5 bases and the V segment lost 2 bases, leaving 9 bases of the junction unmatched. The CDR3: CASSYKQGARWTEAFF. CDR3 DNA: TGTGCCAGCAGTTACAAACAGGGGGCTAGGTGGACTGAAGCTTTCTTT.

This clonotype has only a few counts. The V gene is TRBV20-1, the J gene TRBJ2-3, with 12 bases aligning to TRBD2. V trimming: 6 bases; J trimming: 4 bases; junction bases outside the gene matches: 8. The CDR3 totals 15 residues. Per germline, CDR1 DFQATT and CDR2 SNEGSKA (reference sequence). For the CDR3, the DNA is TGCAGTGCAACCCGACTAGCGGGAGTCTCAGATACGCAGTATTTT. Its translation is CSATRLAGVSDTQYF.

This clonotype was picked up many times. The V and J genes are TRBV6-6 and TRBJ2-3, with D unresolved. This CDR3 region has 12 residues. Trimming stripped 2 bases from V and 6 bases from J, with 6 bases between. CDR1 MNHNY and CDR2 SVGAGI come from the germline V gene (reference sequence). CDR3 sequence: CASSYRRDTQYF. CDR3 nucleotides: TGTGCCAGCAGTTACCGACGGGATACGCAGTATTTT.

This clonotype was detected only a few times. The CDR3, as DNA: TGTGCCAGCAGCCCCCGCAGTTTGGTAGGGGGGGATGAGCAGTTCTTC. Its translation is CASSPRSLVGGDEQFF. V gene TRBV7-6 combines with J gene TRBJ2-1, with D tentatively TRBD2 (7 bases). The V and J ends lost 5 bases and 8 bases respectively, with 22 bases between them. The germline gives CDR1 SGHVS, CDR2 FNYEAQ. CDR3 length: 16 amino acids.

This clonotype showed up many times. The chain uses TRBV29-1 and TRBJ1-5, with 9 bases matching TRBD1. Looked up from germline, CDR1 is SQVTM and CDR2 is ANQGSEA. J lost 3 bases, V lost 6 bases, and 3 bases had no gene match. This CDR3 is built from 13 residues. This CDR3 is CSVGTGYNQPQHF. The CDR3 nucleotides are TGCAGCGTGGGGACAGGGTACAATCAGCCCCAGCATTTT. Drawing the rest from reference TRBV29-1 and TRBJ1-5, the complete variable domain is SAVISQKPSRDICQRGTSLTIQCQVDSQVTMMFWYRQQPGQSLTLIATANQGSEATYESGFVIDKFPISRPNLTFSTLTVSNMSPEDSSIYLCSVGTGYNQPQHFGDGTRLSIL.